This T cell receptor beta chain was documented in a study of immune evolution from preneoplasia to lung adenocarcinoma. Study-wide results and limits: Normal lung had highest clonality; later lesions appeared denser, more diverse. T cell clonality was higher in KRAS-mutant than EGFR-mutant or wild-type nodules.

Comment on this clone: What it binds is not known.

Clones were sequenced by immunoSEQ multiplex PCR, and TCRdb holds only the in-frame ones, with some missing. This sample yields about 6,500 clones, of which around 73% are seen a single time; about 10% belongs to the top ten. Between the mid-2010s and the late 2010s, patients underwent resection in Japan or China. Nucleic acids came from premalignant or tumor cells enriched by macro-dissection. The ends lost 10 bases at V and 5 bases at J; junction bases unmatched: 12. CDR1 SGHTA and CDR2 FQGTGA come from the germline V gene. The CDR3 loop spans 15 amino acids. The chain combines TRBV7-3 with TRBJ2-2; 8 nucleotides line up with TRBD1. This receptor was taken from a donor older than 65 with lung adenocarcinoma. The sequenced material came from FFPE lung adenocarcinoma in situ tissue. The CDR3 here is CATAYDRGGTGELFF. In nucleotides, the CDR3 is TGTGCCACCGCATATGACAGGGGTGGTACCGGGGAGCTGTTTTTT.